A selection of T cell receptor beta chains follows, all from one sample in a study of blood T cell repertoires in COVID-19. The protocol was immunoSEQ multiplex PCR, while the TCRdb copy is restricted to in-frame clones and leaves out a portion. Of about 23,000 clones in the sample, 75% to 95% were seen once. Sequenced material: peripheral blood. These receptors were taken from a human donor in a cohort sampled during active COVID-19. Each CDR3 is given with its conserved first and last residue. D genes are given only for firm matches. A clone size is listed for some rows: how often the clone was seen (once, few, many), or a class if it is expanded.

TRBV6-5	NA	NA	TRBJ1-1	CASANRNTEAFF	TGTGCCAGCGCTAACAGGAACACTGAAGCTTTCTTT
TRBV12-5	NA	NA	TRBJ1-5	CASIRVEGQPQHF	TGTGCTAGCATAAGGGTGGAGGGGCAGCCCCAGCATTTT
TRBV5-1	TRBD1	few	TRBJ1-5	CASSLDGTGVQPQHF	TGCGCCAGCAGCTTGGACGGGACAGGGGTCCAGCCCCAGCATTTT
TRBV6-2/TRBV6-3	TRBD2	NA	TRBJ2-3	CASSTLASGGVYF	TGTGCCAGCAGTACCTTAGCTAGCGGGGGGGTTTATTTT
TRBV13	TRBD2	NA	TRBJ2-3	CASSFGTSGGSYTDTQYF	TGTGCCAGCAGCTTCGGGACTAGCGGAGGCTCCTACACAGATACGCAGTATTTT
TRBV6-5	NA	NA	TRBJ2-7	CASRATYEQYF	TGTGCCAGCAGGGCAACCTACGAGCAGTACTTC
TRBV6-6	NA	NA	TRBJ2-3	CASDEATDTQYF	TGTGCCAGCGATGAGGCCACAGATACGCAGTATTTT
TRBV14	NA	NA	TRBJ2-2	CASSLKRAAPNTGELFF	TGTGCCAGCAGCTTAAAGCGGGCAGCGCCGAACACCGGGGAGCTGTTTTTT
TRBV5-4	NA	NA	TRBJ2-2	CASSQDSWNTGELFF	TGTGCCAGCAGCCAAGACTCCTGGAACACCGGGGAGCTGTTTTTT
TRBV25-1	TRBD2	NA	TRBJ2-3	CASSEPLAGTDTQYF	TGTGCCAGCAGTGAACCGCTAGCGGGGACAGATACGCAGTATTTT
TRBV11-3	TRBD1	once	TRBJ2-1	CASSLDRGREQFF	TGTGCCAGCAGCTTAGACAGGGGGCGGGAGCAGTTCTTC
TRBV5-4	TRBD1	NA	TRBJ2-7	CASSAPGQQASYEQYF	TGTGCCAGCAGCGCCCCGGGACAGCAAGCCTCCTACGAGCAGTACTTC
TRBV9	NA	NA	TRBJ1-1	CASSPRAWGARQMNTEAFF	TGTGCCAGCAGCCCCCGTGCCTGGGGCGCCCGACAAATGAACACTGAAGCTTTCTTT
TRBV7-6	NA	NA	TRBJ2-2	CASSSPVDRTPNTGELFF	TGTGCCAGCAGCTCCCCCGTCGACAGAACCCCGAACACCGGGGAGCTGTTTTTT
TRBV11-3	NA	few	TRBJ2-7	CASSKEPGGSYEQYF	TGTGCCAGCAGCAAGGAACCCGGAGGCTCCTACGAGCAGTACTTC
TRBV3-1/TRBV3-2	NA	NA	TRBJ1-1	CASSQGSSTTEAFF	TGTGCCAGCAGCCAAGGGTCAAGCACCACTGAAGCTTTCTTT
TRBV19	NA	NA	TRBJ1-2	CASSPPLRGGNGYTF	TGTGCCAGTAGCCCCCCCCTCCGGGGAGGGAATGGCTACACCTTC
TRBV5-5	TRBD1	NA	TRBJ1-2	CASSLGGQGAEGYTF	TGTGCCAGCAGCTTGGGGGGACAGGGGGCCGAAGGCTACACCTTC
TRBV7-6	TRBD1	NA	TRBJ1-2	CASSRGTEANYGYTF	TGTGCCAGCAGCCGGGGGACAGAAGCTAACTATGGCTACACCTTC
TRBV21-1	NA	NA	TRBJ2-3	CASSDNKRTDERTQYF	TGTGCCAGCAGCGACAATAAACGGACAGACGAGAGGACGCAGTATTTT
TRBV7-9	TRBD1	NA	TRBJ1-1	CASSRGGQGTAEAFF	TGTGCCAGCAGCCGGGGGGGACAGGGGACCGCTGAAGCTTTCTTT
TRBV14	NA	NA	TRBJ1-3	CASSQDAGSGNTIYF	TGTGCCAGCAGCCAAGATGCGGGTTCTGGAAACACCATATATTTT
TRBV5-1	NA	NA	TRBJ2-5	CASSTGKGYQETQYF	TGCGCCAGCAGTACAGGGAAGGGGTACCAAGAGACCCAGTACTTC
TRBV27	NA	NA	TRBJ1-6	CASTRGVSSPLHF	TGTGCCAGCACACGGGGGGTCAGTTCACCCCTCCACTTT
TRBV6-5	TRBD1	few	TRBJ2-7	CASTWTGGDEQYF	TGTGCCAGCACGTGGACAGGGGGCGACGAGCAGTACTTC
TRBV5-4	NA	NA	TRBJ2-5	CASSLLPRETQYF	TGTGCCAGCAGCTTATTACCGAGGGAGACCCAGTACTTC
TRBV9	TRBD2	NA	TRBJ2-7	CASSVGGGASQQYF	TGTGCCAGCAGCGTAGGCGGGGGGGCCAGTCAGCAGTACTTC
TRBV7-2	TRBD1	once	TRBJ2-1	CASSFDRATYNEQFF	TGTGCCAGCAGCTTTGACAGGGCCACCTACAATGAGCAGTTCTTC
TRBV19	NA	NA	TRBJ1-2	CASSEDSNYGYTF	TGTGCCAGTAGTGAGGACAGTAACTATGGCTACACCTTC
TRBV7-9	NA	once	TRBJ2-7	CASSLLPDSYEQYF	TGTGCCAGCAGCTTACTGCCAGATTCCTACGAGCAGTACTTC
TRBV9	TRBD1	NA	TRBJ1-5	CASSAGTDLQPQHF	TGTGCCAGCAGCGCCGGGACAGATCTCCAGCCCCAGCATTTT
TRBV7-2	NA	NA	TRBJ2-3	CASSPRNLRHTDTQYF	TGTGCCAGCAGCCCCCGGAATCTGCGGCACACAGATACGCAGTATTTT
TRBV11-3	TRBD2	NA	TRBJ2-3	CASSRSGGTSTDTQYF	TGTGCCAGCAGCCGTAGCGGGGGTACGAGCACAGATACGCAGTATTTT
TRBV4-2	TRBD2	once	TRBJ2-5	CASSQGGGSETQYF	TGTGCCAGCAGCCAAGGGGGAGGGAGCGAGACCCAGTACTTC
TRBV7-9	NA	NA	TRBJ2-5	CASSSHAGRGRETQYF	TGTGCCAGCAGCTCACACGCGGGCAGGGGTCGAGAGACCCAGTACTTC
TRBV2	NA	NA	TRBJ1-2	CASSESPRTGYTF	TGTGCCAGCAGTGAATCGCCCAGGACAGGCTACACCTTC
TRBV27	TRBD1	NA	TRBJ1-1	CASKGGVNTEAFF	TGTGCCAGCAAAGGGGGCGTAAACACTGAAGCTTTCTTT
TRBV25-1	NA	once	TRBJ1-1	CASSASGTNTEAFF	TGTGCCAGCAGTGCATCCGGGACAAACACTGAAGCTTTCTTT
TRBV5-1	TRBD2	NA	TRBJ2-5	CASSPLLTGEGETQYF	TGCGCCAGCAGCCCCCTCTTGACGGGGGAGGGGGAGACCCAGTACTTC
TRBV6-5	NA	NA	TRBJ1-6	CASSYEGTQFSPLHF	TGTGCCAGCAGTTACGAGGGAACTCAATTTTCACCCCTCCACTTT